Listed below are T cell receptor beta chains from one sample, sequenced in a study of T cells in localized non-small cell lung cancer. Using immunoSEQ multiplex PCR, the repertoire was profiled, and TCRdb retains in-frame clones only, with some absent. The sample lists around 54,000 clones; roughly 89% were seen once. The sample was peripheral blood, taken before any cancer treatment. Every receptor here comes from a male donor older than 55 with stage III squamous cell lung carcinoma. CDR3s include the opening cysteine and the closing phenylalanine or tryptophan. D genes are given only for firm matches. Clone sizes are given selectively: once, few, many, or a class where the clone is expanded.

>.|TRBV18|.|TRBJ1-6
CASSPTGETGSPLHF
TGTGCCAGCTCACCCACGGGCGAGACGGGGTCACCCCTCCACTTT
>TRBD2|TRBV19|once|TRBJ2-5
CASSHPGEGLLTQYF
TGTGCCAGTAGTCACCCGGGGGAGGGTTTATTGACCCAGTACTTC
>.|TRBV6-1|.|TRBJ1-2
CASSPTRDNYGYTF
TGTGCCAGCAGTCCAACCCGGGACAACTATGGCTACACCTTC
>TRBD1|TRBV7-8|once|TRBJ1-1
CASSALTGTGAFSEAFF
TGTGCCAGCAGCGCCTTAACCGGGACAGGGGCCTTTAGTGAAGCTTTCTTT
>TRBD2|TRBV11-2|.|TRBJ2-3
CASSLGLAAHTDTQYF
TGTGCCAGCAGCTTGGGACTAGCGGCCCACACAGATACGCAGTATTTT
>.|TRBV7-8|once|TRBJ2-2
CASSLLGATGELFF
TGTGCCAGCAGCTTATTAGGGGCCACCGGGGAGCTGTTTTTT
>.|TRBV5-1|.|TRBJ2-2
CASSLAVVGRTGELFF
TGCGCCAGCAGCTTGGCGGTTGTAGGTAGGACCGGGGAGCTGTTTTTT
>.|TRBV7-2|.|TRBJ1-1
CASSLGSTEAFF
TGTGCCAGCAGCTTAGGAAGTACTGAAGCTTTCTTT
>.|TRBV7-5|.|TRBJ2-5
CVRSLFLQETQYF
TGTGTCAGAAGCTTATTTCTCCAAGAGACCCAGTACTTC
>.|TRBV29-1|.|TRBJ1-4
CSKSHNEKLFF
TGCAGCAAAAGTCATAATGAAAAACTGTTTTTT
>.|TRBV18|.|TRBJ1-1
CASSPVKLKTTEAFF
TGTGCCAGCTCACCAGTAAAGCTAAAGACCACTGAAGCTTTCTTT
>TRBD1|TRBV18|.|TRBJ1-1
CASSPRQGDTEAFF
TGTGCCAGCTCACCACGGCAGGGGGACACTGAAGCTTTCTTT
>TRBD1|TRBV6-1|.|TRBJ2-3
CASSELQGAIDTQYF
TGTGCCAGCAGTGAATTACAGGGGGCTATAGATACGCAGTATTTT
>.|TRBV27|.|TRBJ1-2
CASSPVFQGRPYTF
TGTGCCAGCAGTCCGGTATTCCAGGGCCGGCCCTACACCTTC
>TRBD1|TRBV7-2|once|TRBJ1-2
CASSLADRVGGYTF
TGTGCCAGCAGCTTAGCGGACAGGGTAGGAGGCTACACCTTC
>TRBD2|TRBV6-4|.|TRBJ2-7
CALREGRDEQYF
TGTGCCTTGAGGGAGGGCAGGGACGAGCAGTACTTC
>TRBD2|TRBV30|.|TRBJ2-1
CAWSVLAGGPGFF
TGTGCCTGGAGTGTACTAGCGGGGGGGCCGGGTTTCTTC
>.|TRBV4-2|.|TRBJ2-1
CASSQDQAVLYNEQFF
TGTGCCAGCAGCCAAGATCAAGCGGTACTCTACAATGAGCAGTTCTTC
>.|TRBV2|.|TRBJ2-1
CASKTRLSYNEQFF
TGTGCCAGCAAAACACGCCTATCCTACAATGAGCAGTTCTTC
>TRBD1|TRBV28|.|TRBJ1-1
CASRTGGVLEAFF
TGTGCCAGCAGGACAGGGGGCGTCTTGGAAGCTTTCTTT
>.|TRBV7-2|.|TRBJ1-2
CASSLWGDDYGYTF
TGTGCCAGCAGCTTATGGGGTGACGACTATGGCTACACCTTC
>TRBD2|TRBV4-2|.|TRBJ2-7
CASSQGPLLESGSTYEQYF
TGTGCCAGCAGCCAGGGCCCTCTGCTTGAAAGCGGGAGCACCTACGAGCAGTACTTC
>.|TRBV10-3|few|TRBJ2-3
CAISELTRTDTQYF
TGTGCCATCAGTGAGTTAACCCGGACAGATACGCAGTATTTT
>.|TRBV7-2|.|TRBJ1-2
CASSLVGGVAEGYTF
TGTGCCAGCAGCTTAGTGGGAGGGGTGGCGGAGGGCTACACCTTC
>.|TRBV7-6|.|TRBJ2-3
CASSLGGGRTDTQYF
TGTGCCAGCAGCTTAGGAGGGGGTCGCACAGATACGCAGTATTTT
>TRBD1|TRBV19|.|TRBJ1-4
CASSIGGQGNEKLFF
TGTGCCAGTAGTATCGGGGGACAGGGTAATGAAAAACTGTTTTTT
>.|TRBV7-2|.|TRBJ2-7
CASSLVGVYEQYF
TGTGCCAGCAGCTTAGTAGGTGTGTACGAGCAGTACTTC
>.|TRBV11-3|few|TRBJ1-3
CASSQGAGNTIYF
TGTGCCAGCAGCCAGGGAGCTGGAAACACCATATATTTT
>.|TRBV5-1|.|TRBJ2-1
CASRGDNEQFF
TGCGCCAGCAGAGGGGACAATGAGCAGTTCTTC
>.|TRBV7-8|.|TRBJ1-4
CASSPTMRISNEKLFF
TGTGCCAGCAGCCCAACGATGAGGATATCTAATGAAAAACTGTTTTTT
>TRBD2|TRBV4-2|.|TRBJ2-7
CASSQAGLAVYEQYF
TGTGCCAGCAGCCAAGCGGGACTAGCAGTCTACGAGCAGTACTTC
>.|TRBV7-2|once|TRBJ2-3
CANQDWGTDTQYF
TGTGCCAACCAGGATTGGGGCACAGATACGCAGTATTTT
>TRBD1|TRBV27|.|TRBJ2-7
CASSLSVGQVSPYEQYF
TGTGCCAGCAGTTTATCGGTGGGACAGGTTAGTCCCTACGAGCAGTACTTC
>.|TRBV5-6|.|TRBJ2-3
CASSLFGQIATDTQYF
TGTGCCAGCAGCTTATTCGGACAAATTGCCACAGATACGCAGTATTTT
>.|TRBV7-9|.|TRBJ2-5
CASSKTGVGVRETQYF
TGTGCCAGCAGTAAAACCGGGGTAGGGGTCCGGGAGACCCAGTACTTC
>.|TRBV5-1|.|TRBJ2-7
CASSPDAGTTGEQYF
TGCGCCAGCAGCCCTGACGCCGGGACCACTGGGGAGCAGTACTTC
>.|TRBV5-1|.|TRBJ1-5
CASSVGGVNQPQHF
TGCGCCAGCTCCGTTGGGGGGGTCAATCAGCCCCAGCATTTT
>.|TRBV19|once|TRBJ1-1
CASSIPSDTVNTEAFF
TGTGCCAGTAGTATACCCTCGGACACGGTGAACACTGAAGCTTTCTTT
>.|TRBV5-6|.|TRBJ2-7
CASSRTDYEQYF
TGTGCCAGCAGCCGTACCGATTACGAGCAGTACTTC
>TRBD1|TRBV7-2|.|TRBJ2-7
CASSLTGGFPEQYF
TGTGCCAGCAGCTTGACAGGGGGGTTCCCCGAGCAGTACTTC
>.|TRBV15|.|TRBJ2-3
CATSSSGRSDTQYF
TGTGCCACCAGCAGTTCTGGACGGTCAGATACGCAGTATTTT
>.|TRBV19|few|TRBJ1-5
CASSITGSNQPQHF
TGTGCCAGTAGTATTACAGGTAGCAATCAGCCCCAGCATTTT
>.|TRBV21-1|.|TRBJ2-1
CASYRLAPTSYNEQFF
TGTGCCAGCTATCGACTGGCCCCGACTTCCTACAATGAGCAGTTCTTC
>.|TRBV28|.|TRBJ1-1
CASSFMSVLNTEAFF
TGTGCCAGCAGTTTTATGTCAGTTCTGAACACTGAAGCTTTCTTT